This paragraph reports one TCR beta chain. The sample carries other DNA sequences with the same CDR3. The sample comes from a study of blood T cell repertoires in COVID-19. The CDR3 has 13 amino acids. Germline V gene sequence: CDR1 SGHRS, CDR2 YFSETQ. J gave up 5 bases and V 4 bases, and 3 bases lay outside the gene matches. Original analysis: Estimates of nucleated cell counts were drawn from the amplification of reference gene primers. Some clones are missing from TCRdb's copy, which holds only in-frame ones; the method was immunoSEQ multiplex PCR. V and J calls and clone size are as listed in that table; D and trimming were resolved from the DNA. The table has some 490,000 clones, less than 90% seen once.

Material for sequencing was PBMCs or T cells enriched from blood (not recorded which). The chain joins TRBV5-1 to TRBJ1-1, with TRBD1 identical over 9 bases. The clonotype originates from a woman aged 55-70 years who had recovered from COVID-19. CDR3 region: CASSTGQGTEAFF. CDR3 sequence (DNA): TGCGCCAGCAGCACCGGACAGGGGACTGAAGCTTTCTTT.